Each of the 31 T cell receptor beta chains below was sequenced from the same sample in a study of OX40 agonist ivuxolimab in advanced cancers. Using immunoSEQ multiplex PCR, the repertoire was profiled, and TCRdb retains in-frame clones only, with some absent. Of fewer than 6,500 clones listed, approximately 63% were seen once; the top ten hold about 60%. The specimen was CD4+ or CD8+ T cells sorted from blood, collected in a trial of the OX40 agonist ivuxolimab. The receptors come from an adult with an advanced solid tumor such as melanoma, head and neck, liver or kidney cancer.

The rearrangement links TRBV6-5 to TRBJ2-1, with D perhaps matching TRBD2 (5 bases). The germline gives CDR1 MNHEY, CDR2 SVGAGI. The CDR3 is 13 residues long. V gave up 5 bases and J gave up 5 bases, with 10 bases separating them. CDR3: CASSAGWDNEQFF. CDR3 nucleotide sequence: TGTGCCAGCAGTGCGGGTTGGGACAATGAGCAGTTCTTC.

The CDR3 loop is CASSKVGFEGYTF. CDR3 bases: TGTGCCAGCAGTAAAGTGGGGTTTGAGGGCTACACCTTC. The chain couples TRBV6-5 to TRBJ1-2, with D unclear. The V gene lost 5 bases and the J gene lost 8 bases, with 15 bases spanning the gap. CDR1 and CDR2 (germline): MNHEY, SVGAGI. The CDR3 loop spans 13 amino acids.

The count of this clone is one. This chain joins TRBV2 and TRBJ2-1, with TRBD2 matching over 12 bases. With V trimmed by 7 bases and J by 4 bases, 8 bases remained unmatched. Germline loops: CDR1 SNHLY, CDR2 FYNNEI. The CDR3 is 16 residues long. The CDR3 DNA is TGTGCCAGCATGCCTAGCGGGAGGGGGGTTTACAATGAGCAGTTCTTC. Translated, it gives CASMPSGRGVYNEQFF.

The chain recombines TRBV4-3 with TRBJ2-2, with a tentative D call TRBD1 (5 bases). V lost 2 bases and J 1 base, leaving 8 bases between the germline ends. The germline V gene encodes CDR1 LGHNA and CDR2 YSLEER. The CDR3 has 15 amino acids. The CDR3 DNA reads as TGCGCCAGCAGCCAAATCAGGGTGAACACCGGGGAGCTGTTTTTT. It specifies CASSQIRVNTGELFF.

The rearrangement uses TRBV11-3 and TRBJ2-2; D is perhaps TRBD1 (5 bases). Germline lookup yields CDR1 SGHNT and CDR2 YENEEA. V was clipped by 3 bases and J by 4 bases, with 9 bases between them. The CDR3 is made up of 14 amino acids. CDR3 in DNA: TGTGCCAGCAGCTTGCAGGGATCCACCGGGGAGCTGTTTTTT. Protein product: CASSLQGSTGELFF.

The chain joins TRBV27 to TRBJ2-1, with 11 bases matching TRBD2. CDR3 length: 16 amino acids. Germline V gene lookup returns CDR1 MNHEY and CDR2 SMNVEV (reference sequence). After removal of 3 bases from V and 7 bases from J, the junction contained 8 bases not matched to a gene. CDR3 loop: CASSLGRLAGTNEQFF. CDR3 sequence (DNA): TGTGCCAGCAGTTTGGGAAGACTAGCGGGGACGAATGAGCAGTTCTTC.

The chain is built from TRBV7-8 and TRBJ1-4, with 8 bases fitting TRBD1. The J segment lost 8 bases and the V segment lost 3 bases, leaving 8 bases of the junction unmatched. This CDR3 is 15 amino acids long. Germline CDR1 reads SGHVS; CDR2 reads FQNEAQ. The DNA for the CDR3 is TGTGCCAGCAGCTTCTGGACAGGGAATAGAGAAAAACTGTTTTTT. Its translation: CASSFWTGNREKLFF.

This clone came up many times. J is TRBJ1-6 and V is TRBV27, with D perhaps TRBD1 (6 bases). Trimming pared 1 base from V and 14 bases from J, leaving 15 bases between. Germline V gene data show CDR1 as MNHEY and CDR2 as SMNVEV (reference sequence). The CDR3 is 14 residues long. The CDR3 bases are TGTGCCAGCAGTTTATATCCCGGGGGGCGGACCCTCCACTTT. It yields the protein CASSLYPGGRTLHF.

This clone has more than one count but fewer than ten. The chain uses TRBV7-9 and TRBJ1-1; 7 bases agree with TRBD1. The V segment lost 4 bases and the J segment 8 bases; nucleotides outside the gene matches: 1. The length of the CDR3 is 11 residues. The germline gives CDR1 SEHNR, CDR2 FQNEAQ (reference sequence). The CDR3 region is CASSWDREAFF. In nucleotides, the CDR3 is TGTGCCAGCAGCTGGGACAGAGAAGCTTTCTTT. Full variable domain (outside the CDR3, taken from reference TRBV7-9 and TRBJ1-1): DTGVSQNPRHKITKRGQNVTFRCDPISEHNRLYWYRQTLGQGPEFLTYFQNEAQLEKSRLLSDRFSAERPKGSFSTLEIQRTEQGDSAMYLCASSWDREAFFGQGTRLTVV.

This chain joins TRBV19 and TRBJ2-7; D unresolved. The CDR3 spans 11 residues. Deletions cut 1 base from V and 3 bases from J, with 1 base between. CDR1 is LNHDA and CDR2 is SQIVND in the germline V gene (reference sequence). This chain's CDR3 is CASSIGYEQYF. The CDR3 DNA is TGTGCCAGTAGTATAGGCTACGAGCAGTACTTC. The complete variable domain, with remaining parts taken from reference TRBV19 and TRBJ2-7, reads DGGITQSPKYLFRKEGQNVTLSCEQNLNHDAMYWYRQDPGQGLRLIYYSQIVNDFQKGDIAEGYSVSREKKESFPLTVTSAQKNPTAFYLCASSIGYEQYFGPGTRLTVT.

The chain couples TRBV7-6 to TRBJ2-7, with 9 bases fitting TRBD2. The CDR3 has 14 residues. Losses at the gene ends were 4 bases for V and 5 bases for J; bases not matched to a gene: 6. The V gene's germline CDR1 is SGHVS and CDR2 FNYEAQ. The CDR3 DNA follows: TGTGCCAGCAGCTCAGGCGGGGGGGCCCACGAGCAGTACTTC. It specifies CASSSGGGAHEQYF.

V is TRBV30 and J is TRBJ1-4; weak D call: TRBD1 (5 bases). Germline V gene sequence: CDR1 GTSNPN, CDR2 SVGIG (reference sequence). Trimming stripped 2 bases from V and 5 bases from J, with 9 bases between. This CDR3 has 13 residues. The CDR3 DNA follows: TGTGCCTGGAGTAGGGGTTTGAATGAAAAACTGTTTTTT. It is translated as CAWSRGLNEKLFF.

In DNA, the CDR3 is TGTGCCTGGAGCACTAGCGGCACAGATACGCAGTATTTT. Residues: CAWSTSGTDTQYF. The rearrangement uses TRBV30 and TRBJ2-3; TRBD2 matches at 7 bases. The CDR3 extends over 13 amino acids. V gave up 3 bases and J gave up 1 base; unmatched junction bases: 1. CDR1 and CDR2 (germline): GTSNPN, SVGIG (reference sequence).

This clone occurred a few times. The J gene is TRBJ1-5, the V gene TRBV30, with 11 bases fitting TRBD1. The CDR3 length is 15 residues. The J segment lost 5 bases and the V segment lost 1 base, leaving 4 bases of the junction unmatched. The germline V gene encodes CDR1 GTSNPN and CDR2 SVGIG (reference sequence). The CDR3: CAWSARTGGDQPQHF. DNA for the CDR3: TGTGCCTGGAGTGCCAGGACAGGGGGCGATCAGCCCCAGCATTTT.

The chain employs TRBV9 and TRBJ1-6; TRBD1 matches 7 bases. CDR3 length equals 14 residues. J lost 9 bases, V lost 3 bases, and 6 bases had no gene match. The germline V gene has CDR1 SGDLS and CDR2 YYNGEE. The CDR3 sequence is CASSASGGSSPLHF. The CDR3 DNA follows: TGTGCCAGCAGCGCCTCAGGGGGTAGTTCACCCCTCCACTTT. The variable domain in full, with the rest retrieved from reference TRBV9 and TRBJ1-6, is DSGVTQTPKHLITATGQRVTLRCSPRSGDLSVYWYQQSLDQGLQFLIQYYNGEERAKGNILERFSAQQFPDLHSELNLSSLELGDSALYFCASSASGGSSPLHFGNGTRLTVT.

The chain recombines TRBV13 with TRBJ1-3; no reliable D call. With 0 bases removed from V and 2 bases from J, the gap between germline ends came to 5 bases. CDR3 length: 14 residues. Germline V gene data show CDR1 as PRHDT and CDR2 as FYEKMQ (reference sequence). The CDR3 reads CASSLGQAGNTIYF. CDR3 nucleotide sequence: TGTGCCAGCAGCTTAGGTCAGGCTGGAAACACCATATATTTT.

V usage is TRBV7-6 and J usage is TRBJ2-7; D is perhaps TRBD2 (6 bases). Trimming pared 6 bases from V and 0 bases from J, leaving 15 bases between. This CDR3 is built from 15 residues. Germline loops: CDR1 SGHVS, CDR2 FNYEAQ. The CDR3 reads CASSRFSGPSYEQYF. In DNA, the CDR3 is TGTGCCAGCAGTCGTTTTAGCGGTCCCTCCTACGAGCAGTACTTC.

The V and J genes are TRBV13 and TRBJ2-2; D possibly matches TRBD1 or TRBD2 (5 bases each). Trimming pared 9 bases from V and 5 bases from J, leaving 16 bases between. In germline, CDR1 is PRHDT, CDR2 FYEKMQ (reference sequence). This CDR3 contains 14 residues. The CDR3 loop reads CASSSRGATGELFF. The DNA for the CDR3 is TGTGCCAGTTCTTCTCGAGGGGCGACCGGGGAGCTGTTTTTT.

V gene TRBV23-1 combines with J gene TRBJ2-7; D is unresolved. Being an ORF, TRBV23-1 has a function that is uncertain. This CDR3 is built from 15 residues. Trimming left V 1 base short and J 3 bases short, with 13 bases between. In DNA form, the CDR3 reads TGCGCCAGCAGTCAATGTTCCAGGCTGAGCTACGAGCAGTACTTC. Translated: CASSQCSRLSYEQYF.

CDR3 DNA: TGTGCCAGCAGCCAGGACAACTACGAGCAGTACTTC. The encoded protein is CASSQDNYEQYF. The chain couples TRBV7-9 to TRBJ2-7; TRBD1 might be the D (5 bases). The CDR3 sequence is 12 residues long. V lost 5 bases and J 3 bases, leaving 8 bases between the germline ends. CDR1 and CDR2 (germline): SEHNR, FQNEAQ (reference sequence).

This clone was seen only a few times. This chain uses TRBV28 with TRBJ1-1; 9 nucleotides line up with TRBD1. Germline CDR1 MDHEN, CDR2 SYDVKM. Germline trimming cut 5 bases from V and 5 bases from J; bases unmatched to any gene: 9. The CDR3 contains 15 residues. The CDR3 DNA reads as TGTGCCAGCAGTGTGAACCGCGGACAGGGGACTGAAGCTTTCTTT. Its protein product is CASSVNRGQGTEAFF.

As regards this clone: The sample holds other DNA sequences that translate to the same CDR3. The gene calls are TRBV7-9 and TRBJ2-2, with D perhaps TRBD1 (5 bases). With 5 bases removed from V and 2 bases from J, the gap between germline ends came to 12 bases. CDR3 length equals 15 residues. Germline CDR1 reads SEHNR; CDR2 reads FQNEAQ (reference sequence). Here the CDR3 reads CASSRQGGNTGELFF. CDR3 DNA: TGTGCCAGCAGCCGTCAGGGCGGAAACACCGGGGAGCTGTTTTTT.

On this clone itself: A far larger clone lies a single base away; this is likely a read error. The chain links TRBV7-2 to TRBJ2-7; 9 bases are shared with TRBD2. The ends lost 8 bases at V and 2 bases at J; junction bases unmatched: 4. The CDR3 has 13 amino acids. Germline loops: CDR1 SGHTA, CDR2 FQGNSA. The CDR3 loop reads CASSRGGAYEQYF. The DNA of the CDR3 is TGTGCCAGCTCTCGCGGGGGGGCCTACGAGCAGTACTTC.

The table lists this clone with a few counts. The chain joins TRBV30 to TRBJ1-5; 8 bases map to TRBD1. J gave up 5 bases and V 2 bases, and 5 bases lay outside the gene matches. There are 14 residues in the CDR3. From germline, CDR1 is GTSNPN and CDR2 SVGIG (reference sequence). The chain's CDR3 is CAWSTGQGYQPQHF. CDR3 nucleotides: TGTGCCTGGAGTACAGGACAGGGTTATCAGCCCCAGCATTTT.

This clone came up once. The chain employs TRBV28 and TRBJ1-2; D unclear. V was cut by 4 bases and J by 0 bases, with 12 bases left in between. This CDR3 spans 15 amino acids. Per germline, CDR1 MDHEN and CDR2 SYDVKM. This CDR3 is CASSYPAVSNYGYTF. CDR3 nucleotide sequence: TGTGCCAGCAGTTATCCGGCGGTTTCTAACTATGGCTACACCTTC.

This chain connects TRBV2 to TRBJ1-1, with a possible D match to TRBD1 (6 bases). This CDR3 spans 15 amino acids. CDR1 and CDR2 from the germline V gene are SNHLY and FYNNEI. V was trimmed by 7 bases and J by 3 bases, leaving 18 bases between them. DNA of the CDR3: TGTGCCAGCACCCCCGCTGGGGACATTGACACTGAAGCTTTCTTT. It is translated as CASTPAGDIDTEAFF.

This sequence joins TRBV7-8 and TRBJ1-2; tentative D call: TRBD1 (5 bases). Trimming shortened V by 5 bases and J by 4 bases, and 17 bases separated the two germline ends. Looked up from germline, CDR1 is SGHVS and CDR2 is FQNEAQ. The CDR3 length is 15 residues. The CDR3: CASSPGTWEGYGYTF. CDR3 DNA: TGTGCCAGCAGCCCTGGGACCTGGGAGGGCTATGGCTACACCTTC.

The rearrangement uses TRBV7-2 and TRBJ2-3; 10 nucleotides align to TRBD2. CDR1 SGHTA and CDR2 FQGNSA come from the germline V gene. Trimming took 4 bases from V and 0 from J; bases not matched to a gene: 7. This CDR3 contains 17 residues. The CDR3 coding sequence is TGTGCCAGCAGCTACCCAACTAGCGGGATGAGCACAGATACGCAGTATTTT. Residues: CASSYPTSGMSTDTQYF. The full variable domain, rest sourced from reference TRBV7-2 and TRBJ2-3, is GAGVSQSPSNKVTEKGKDVELRCDPISGHTALYWYRQSLGQGLEFLIYFQGNSAPDKSGLPSDRFSAERTGGSVSTLTIQRTQQEDSAVYLCASSYPTSGMSTDTQYFGPGTRLTVL.

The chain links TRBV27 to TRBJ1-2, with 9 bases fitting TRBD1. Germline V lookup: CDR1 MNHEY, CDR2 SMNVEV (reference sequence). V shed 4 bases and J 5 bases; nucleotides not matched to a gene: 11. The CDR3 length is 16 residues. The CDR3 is CASSYSRDRVGYGYTF. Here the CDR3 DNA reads TGTGCCAGCAGTTATTCTCGGGACAGGGTAGGTTATGGCTACACCTTC.

CDR3 coding DNA: TGTGCCAGCAGTTTAGCCAGTGCCGGATACAATGAGCAGTTCTTC. Translation gives CASSLASAGYNEQFF. The chain has TRBV27 and TRBJ2-1; D ambiguous. V gave up 2 bases and J gave up 4 bases, with 12 bases separating them. This CDR3 is built from 15 residues. Germline V gives CDR1 MNHEY, CDR2 SMNVEV (reference sequence).

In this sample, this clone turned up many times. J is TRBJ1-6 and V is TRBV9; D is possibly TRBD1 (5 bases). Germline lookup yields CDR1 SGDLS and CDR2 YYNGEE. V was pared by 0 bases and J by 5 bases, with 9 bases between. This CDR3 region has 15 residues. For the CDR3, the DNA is TGTGCCAGCAGCGTAGAGGGGACGGATAATTCACCCCTCCACTTT. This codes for CASSVEGTDNSPLHF.